This TCR beta chain originates from a study of CD8+ T cells in alopecia areata. Whole-study context: Treated patients were given oral tofacitinib, which was dosed at 5 to 10 mg twice daily. It was 6 to 18 months of tofacitinib, and then there were 6 months off drug. General study findings and limits: Higher clonality than in normal scalp was seen in lesional scalp, especially alopecia totalis/universalis.

V was cut by 2 bases and J by 3 bases, with 11 bases left in between. The CDR3 extends over 14 amino acids. Germline V lookup: CDR1 MNHEY, CDR2 SVGAGI. Details on this clone: Its specificity is unknown.

Those with alopecia areata gave lesional scalp punch biopsies and peripheral blood. Reverse transcription of extracted RNA yielded cDNA, which provided the sequencing template. Assay used: immunoSEQ multiplex PCR; TCRdb lists only in-frame clones, some missing. In the table there are 110,000 or so clones, approximately 38% of which are singletons. J is TRBJ2-7 and V is TRBV6-5; D call uncertain. Material: CD4+ T cells sorted from blood. This TCR derives from a human donor with alopecia areata. CDR3 coding DNA: TGTGCCAGCAGTTACCAGCGACAAGGCTACGAGCAGTACTTC. This codes for CASSYQRQGYEQYF.